This section outlines one TCR beta chain sequence together with its context. This clonotype was found once. There is no known antigen for this receptor. This likely came from a read error, as a far larger clone is one base away. The data are from a study of regulatory T cells in long-lasting Graves disease (dated by TCRdb to the early 2020s). Regarding the complete study: Antithyroid drugs had been taken for less than 3 months by newly diagnosed Graves' disease patients. This study used TCR sequencing and RNA sequencing of peripheral blood to compare persistent Graves' disease patients against newly diagnosed Graves' disease patients. The study was conducted in China and was registered as a clinical trial. A total of approximately 35 samples underwent TCR sequencing: some 13 from persistent and roughly 20 from newly diagnosed Graves' disease patients. General conclusions and limits of the study: Lower TCR Shannon entropy and fewer highly expanded clones were observed in persistent Graves' disease patients than in newly diagnosed patients, which suggested clonal expansion. The authors noted that the small sample size was a limitation that may lower accuracy. A larger number of public clonotypes was shared among persistent patients (approximately 3,000) than among newly diagnosed patients (about 990). Persistent disease showed preferential use of TRBV28, TRBJ1-2 and TRBJ2-5, whereas newly diagnosed disease favored TRBV20-1 and TRBJ2-1. Only the TCR beta chain was sequenced and analyzed. The study examined only peripheral blood because the primary lesion, thyroid tissue, could not be accessed.

The library was prepared using multiplex PCR. Sequenced using an Illumina HiSeq 4000. TCR beta libraries were built with iRepertoire HTBI primers and Arm-PCR amplification of CDR3 regions. PCR products were gel purified before sequencing. Per the authors' processing: Gene usage analysis of CDR3 amino acid clonotypes used the 55 to 65 TRBV and more than 13 TRBJ segments found across samples. COPE and FqMerger were used to merge the filtered high-quality paired reads into contigs. BLAST was used to align contigs to the IMGT TRBV, TRBD and TRBJ reference genes, and CDR3 was defined following IMGT. Any clonotype with a frequency above 0.1% was classified as a highly expanded clone. Repertoire diversity was measured by Shannon entropy, and V-J evenness by the Gini coefficient. A clonotype found in more than one individual was treated as public. TCRdb reprocessed the public reads (quality trimming at Q25 with fastp, clone calling with MiXCR) and kept in-frame beta chains. Rows with one shared CDR3 protein collapse into an entry with the most common genes and DNA. TCRdb's processing, not the study's, gives the V and J calls here. Present in this sample are around 250,000 distinct CDR3 sequences, around 18% of which were seen just once. Together, the top ten hold roughly a fifth of the sample.

The germline V gene provides CDR1 SGHTA and CDR2 FQGNSA. CDR3 length: 13 amino acids, cysteine to phenylalanine. The kept DNA is CDR3 alone, 39 bases in frame from the first base. Reading the label with the study, this specimen's time point is: newly diagnosed GD, antithyroid drugs for less than 3 months. For both TCR sequencing and RNA sequencing, RNA was extracted from PBMCs using TRIzol. The diagnosis of Graves' disease followed American Thyroid Association guidelines. The patients came from an endocrinology department in Xi'an, China. Each patient gave about 9.1 milliliters of peripheral blood, collected in an EDTA anticoagulant tube. PBMCs were isolated by Ficoll Paque Plus density gradient separation without further T cell sorting. RNA quality was checked with an Agilent 2100 Bioanalyzer and agarose gel, and concentration with a NanoDrop 2000.

The sample in question was peripheral blood mononuclear cells (PBMCs), obtained at new diagnosis, from a patient treated with antithyroid drugs. This clonotype originated in a female donor with Graves disease. In this chain, TRBV7-2 is recombined with TRBJ2-7; 9 bases in between match TRBD2. DNA sequence: TGTGCCGGCAGCCGGACTAGCGACTACGAGCAGTACTTC. This sequence encodes CAGSRTSDYEQYF. Supplemented by the reference TRBV7-2 and TRBJ2-7 proteins around the CDR3, the complete variable domain is GAGVSQSPSNKVTEKGKDVELRCDPISGHTALYWYRQSLGQGLEFLIYFQGNSAPDKSGLPSDRFSAERTGGSVSTLTIQRTQQEDSAVYLCAGSRTSDYEQYFGPGTRLTVT.